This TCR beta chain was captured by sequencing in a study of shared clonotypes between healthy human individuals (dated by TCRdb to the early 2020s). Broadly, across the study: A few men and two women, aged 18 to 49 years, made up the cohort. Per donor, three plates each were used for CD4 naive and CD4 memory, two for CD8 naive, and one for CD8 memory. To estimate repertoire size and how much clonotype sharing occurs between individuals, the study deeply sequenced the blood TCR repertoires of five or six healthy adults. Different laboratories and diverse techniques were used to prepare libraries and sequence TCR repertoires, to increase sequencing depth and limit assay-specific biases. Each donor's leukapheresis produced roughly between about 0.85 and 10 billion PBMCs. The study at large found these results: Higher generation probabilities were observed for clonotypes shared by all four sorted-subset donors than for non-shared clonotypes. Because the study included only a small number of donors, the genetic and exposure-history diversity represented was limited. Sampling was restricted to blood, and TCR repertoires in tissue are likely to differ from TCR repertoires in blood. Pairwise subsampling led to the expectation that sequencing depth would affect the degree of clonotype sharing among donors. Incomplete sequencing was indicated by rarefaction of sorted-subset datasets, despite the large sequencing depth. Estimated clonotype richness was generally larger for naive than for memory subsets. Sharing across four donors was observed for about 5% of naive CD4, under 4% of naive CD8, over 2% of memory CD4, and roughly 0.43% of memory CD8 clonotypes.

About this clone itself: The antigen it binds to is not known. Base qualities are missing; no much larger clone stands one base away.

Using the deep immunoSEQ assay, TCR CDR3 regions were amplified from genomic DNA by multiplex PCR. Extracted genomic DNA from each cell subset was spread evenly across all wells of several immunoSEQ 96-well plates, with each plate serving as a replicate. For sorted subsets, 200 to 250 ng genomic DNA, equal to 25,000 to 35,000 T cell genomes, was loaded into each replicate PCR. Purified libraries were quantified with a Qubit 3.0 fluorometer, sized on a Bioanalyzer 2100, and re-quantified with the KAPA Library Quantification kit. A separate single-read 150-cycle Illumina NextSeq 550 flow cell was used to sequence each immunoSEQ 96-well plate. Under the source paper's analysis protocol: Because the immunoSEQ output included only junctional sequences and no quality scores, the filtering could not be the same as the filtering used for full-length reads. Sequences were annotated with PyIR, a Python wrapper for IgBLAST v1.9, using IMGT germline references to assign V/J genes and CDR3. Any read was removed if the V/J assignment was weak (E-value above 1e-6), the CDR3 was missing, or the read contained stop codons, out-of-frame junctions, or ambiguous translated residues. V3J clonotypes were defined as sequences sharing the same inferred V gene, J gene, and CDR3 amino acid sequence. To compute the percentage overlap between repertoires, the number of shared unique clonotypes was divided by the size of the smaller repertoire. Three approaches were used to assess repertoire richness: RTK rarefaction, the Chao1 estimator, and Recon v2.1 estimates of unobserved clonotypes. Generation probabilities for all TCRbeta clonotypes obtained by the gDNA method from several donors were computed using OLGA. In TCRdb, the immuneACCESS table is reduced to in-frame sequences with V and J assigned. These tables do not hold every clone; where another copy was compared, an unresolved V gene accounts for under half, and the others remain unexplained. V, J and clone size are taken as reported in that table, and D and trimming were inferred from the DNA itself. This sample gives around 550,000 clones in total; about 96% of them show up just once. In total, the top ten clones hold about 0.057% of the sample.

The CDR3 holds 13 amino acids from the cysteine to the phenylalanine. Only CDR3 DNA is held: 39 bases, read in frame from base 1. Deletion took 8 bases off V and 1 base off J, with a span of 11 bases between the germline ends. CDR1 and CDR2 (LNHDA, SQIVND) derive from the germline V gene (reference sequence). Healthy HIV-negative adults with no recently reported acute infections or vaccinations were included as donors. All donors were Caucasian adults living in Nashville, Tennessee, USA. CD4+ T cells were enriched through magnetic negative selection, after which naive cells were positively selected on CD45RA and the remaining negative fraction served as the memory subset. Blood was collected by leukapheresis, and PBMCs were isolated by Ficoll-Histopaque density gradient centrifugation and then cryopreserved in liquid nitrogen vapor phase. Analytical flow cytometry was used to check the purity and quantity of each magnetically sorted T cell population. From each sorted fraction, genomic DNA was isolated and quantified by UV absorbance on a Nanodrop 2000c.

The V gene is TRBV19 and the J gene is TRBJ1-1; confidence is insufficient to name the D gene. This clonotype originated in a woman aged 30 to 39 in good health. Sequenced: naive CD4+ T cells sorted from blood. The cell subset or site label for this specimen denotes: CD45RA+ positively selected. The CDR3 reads CASGLLSNTEAFF. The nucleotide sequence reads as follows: TGTGCCAGTGGACTTTTGTCGAACACTGAAGCTTTCTTT.